This T cell receptor beta chain stems from a study of Graves' ophthalmopathy and Graves' hyperthyroidism. Whole-study findings and limits: A 13-signature model separated ophthalmopathy from stable hyperthyroidism, reaching 87.88% sensitivity and roughly 81% specificity cross-validated.

Each donor who had ophthalmopathy showed moderate-to-severe activity, a CAS of ≥3, a NOSPECS of ≥4, and a duration under 3 months. Enrollment excluded any patients with other autoimmune diseases, uncontrolled infections, pregnancy or lactation. There are 13 residues in the CDR3. V lost 11 bases, J lost 5 bases, and 7 bases stayed unmatched. Germline V lookup: CDR1 LGHNA, CDR2 YNFKEQ. This clonotype was seen a handful of times. Its target is unknown. Amplification of the TCR beta CDR3 regions used RNA transcripts (as template). RT-PCR was first run with HTBI primers, then multiplex PCR in a second round. TCRdb itself ran the multiplex PCR reads through MiXCR, one entry per CDR3 protein. The sample carries 500,000 to 800,000 distinct CDR3 sequences, 35% to 50% recorded once.

This TCR was sampled from an adult man with Graves' ophthalmopathy. J is TRBJ1-5 and V is TRBV4-2, with 9 bases matching TRBD1. The sequenced sample was peripheral blood. The CDR3 protein is CAWTRDRDQPQHF. The DNA of the CDR3 is TGTGCCTGGACCCGGGACAGGGATCAGCCCCAGCATTTT.